Shown below are 5 T cell receptor beta chains from a single sample sequenced in a study of T cells in localized non-small cell lung cancer. TCRdb's copy holds only in-frame clones and misses some; the assay was immunoSEQ multiplex PCR. The sample consists of tens of thousands of clones, around 90% of them appearing once. The specimen was peripheral blood, collected before any cancer treatment. Receptors were obtained from a man aged 35-75 years with stage I squamous cell lung carcinoma.

The rearrangement joins TRBV7-9 to TRBJ1-1; D uncertain. From germline, CDR1 is SEHNR and CDR2 FQNEAQ (reference sequence). The CDR3 is made up of 12 amino acids. V was pared by 4 bases and J by 1 base, with 4 bases between. As DNA, the CDR3 is TGTGCCAGCAGCTCACAGAACACTGAAGCTTTCTTT. It yields the protein CASSSQNTEAFF. Full variable domain (remainder filled in from reference TRBV7-9 and TRBJ1-1): DTGVSQNPRHKITKRGQNVTFRCDPISEHNRLYWYRQTLGQGPEFLTYFQNEAQLEKSRLLSDRFSAERPKGSFSTLEIQRTEQGDSAMYLCASSSQNTEAFFGQGTRLTVV.

This clone has only one observation. This sequence joins TRBV7-3 and TRBJ2-2; 7 bases map to TRBD1. CDR1 SGHTA and CDR2 FQGTGA come from the germline V gene. J gave up 4 bases and V 4 bases, and 6 bases lay outside the gene matches. There are 15 residues in the CDR3. The DNA of the CDR3 is TGTGCCAGCAGCTCCCCGGGACAGACCACCGGGGAGCTGTTTTTT. Its translation: CASSSPGQTTGELFF.

The chain is built from TRBV11-2 and TRBJ2-1; 10 bases are shared with TRBD1. The CDR3 has 16 residues. CDR1 SGHAT and CDR2 FQNNGV come from the germline V gene. V lost 8 bases, J lost 1 base, and 8 bases stayed unmatched. CDR3 DNA sequence: TGTGCCAGCTATACCGGGACAGGGGCGTCCTACAATGAGCAGTTCTTC. It yields the protein CASYTGTGASYNEQFF.

The rearrangement uses TRBV7-8 and TRBJ1-3; D possibly corresponds to TRBD1 (6 bases). V was trimmed by 1 base and J by 6 bases, leaving 10 bases between them. Looked up from germline, CDR1 is SGHVS and CDR2 is FQNEAQ. CDR3 length equals 14 residues. The CDR3 loop reads CASSLVQGLNTIYF. The CDR3 coding sequence is TGTGCCAGCAGCTTAGTACAGGGCTTAAACACCATATATTTT.

The V and J genes are TRBV11-2 and TRBJ2-7; 8 positions match TRBD1. J was trimmed by 7 bases and V by 11 bases; bases with no gene match: 10. CDR1 is SGHAT and CDR2 is FQNNGV in the germline V gene. This CDR3 contains 12 residues. The CDR3 DNA sequence: TGTGCCGCTGGCTCCAGGGGGCGGGAGCAGTACTTC. Translating gives CAAGSRGREQYF.